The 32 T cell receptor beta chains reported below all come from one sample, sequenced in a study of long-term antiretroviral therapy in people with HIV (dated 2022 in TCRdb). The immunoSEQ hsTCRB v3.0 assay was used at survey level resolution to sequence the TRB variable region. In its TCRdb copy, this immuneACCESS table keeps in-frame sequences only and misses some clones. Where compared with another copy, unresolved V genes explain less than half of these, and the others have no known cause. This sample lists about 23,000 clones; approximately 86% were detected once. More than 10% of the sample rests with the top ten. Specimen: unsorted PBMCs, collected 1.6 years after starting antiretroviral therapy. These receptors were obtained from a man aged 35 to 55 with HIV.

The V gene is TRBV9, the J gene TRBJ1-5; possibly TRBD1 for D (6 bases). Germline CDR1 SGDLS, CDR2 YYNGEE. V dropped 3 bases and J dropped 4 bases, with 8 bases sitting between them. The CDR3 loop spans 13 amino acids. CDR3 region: CASSEGGNQPQHF. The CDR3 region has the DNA TGTGCCAGCAGCGAGGGGGGTAATCAGCCCCAGCATTTT.

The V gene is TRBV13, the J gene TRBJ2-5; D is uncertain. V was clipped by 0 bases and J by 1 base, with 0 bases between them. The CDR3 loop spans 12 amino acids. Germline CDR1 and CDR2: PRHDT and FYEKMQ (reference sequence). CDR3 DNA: TGTGCCAGCAGCTTAGGCCAAGAGACCCAGTACTTC. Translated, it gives CASSLGQETQYF.

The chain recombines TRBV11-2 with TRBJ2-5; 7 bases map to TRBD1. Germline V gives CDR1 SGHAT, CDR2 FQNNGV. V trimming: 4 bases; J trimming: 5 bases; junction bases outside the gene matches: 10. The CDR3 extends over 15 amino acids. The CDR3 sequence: CASSSDRSAWETQYF. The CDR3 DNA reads TGTGCCAGCAGCTCGGACAGGTCCGCTTGGGAGACCCAGTACTTC.

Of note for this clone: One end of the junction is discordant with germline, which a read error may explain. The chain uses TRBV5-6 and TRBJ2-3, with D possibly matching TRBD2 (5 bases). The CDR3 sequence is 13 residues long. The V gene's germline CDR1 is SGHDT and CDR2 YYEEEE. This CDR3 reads CASSAPSTDTQYF. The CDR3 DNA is TGTGCCAGCAGTGCTCCTAGCACGGATACGCAGTATTTT. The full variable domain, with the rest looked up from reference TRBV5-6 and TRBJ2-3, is DAGVTQSPTHLIKTRGQQVTLRCSPKSGHDTVSWYQQALGQGPQFIFQYYEEEERQRGNFPDRFSGHQFPNYSSELNVNALLLGDSALYLCASSAPSTDTQYFGPGTRLTVL.

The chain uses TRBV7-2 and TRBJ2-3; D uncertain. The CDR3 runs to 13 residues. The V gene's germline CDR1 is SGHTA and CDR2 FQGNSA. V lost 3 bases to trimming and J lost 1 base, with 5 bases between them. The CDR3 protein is CASSFEGTDTQYF. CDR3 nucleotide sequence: TGTGCCAGCAGCTTCGAAGGCACAGATACGCAGTATTTT.

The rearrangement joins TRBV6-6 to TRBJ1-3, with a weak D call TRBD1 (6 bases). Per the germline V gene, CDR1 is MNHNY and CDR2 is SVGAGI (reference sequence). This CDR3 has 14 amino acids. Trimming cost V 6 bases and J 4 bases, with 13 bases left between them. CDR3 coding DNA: TGTGCCAGCAGCTACAGGGTGGAGGGAAACACCATATATTTT. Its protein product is CASSYRVEGNTIYF.

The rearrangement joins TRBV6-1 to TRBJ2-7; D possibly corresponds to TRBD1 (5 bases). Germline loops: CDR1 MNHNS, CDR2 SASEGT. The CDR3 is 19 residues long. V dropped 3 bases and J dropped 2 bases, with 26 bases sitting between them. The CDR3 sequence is CASSDRTGNSPLSPYEQYF. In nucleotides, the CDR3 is TGTGCCAGCAGTGATAGAACAGGTAACTCACCCTTGAGCCCCTACGAGCAGTACTTC.

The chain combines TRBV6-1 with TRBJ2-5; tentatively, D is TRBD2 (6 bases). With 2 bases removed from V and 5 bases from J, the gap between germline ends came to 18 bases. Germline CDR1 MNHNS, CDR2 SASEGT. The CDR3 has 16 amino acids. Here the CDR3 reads CASSEWATSEGETQYF. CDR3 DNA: TGTGCCAGCAGTGAATGGGCAACCTCGGAGGGGGAGACCCAGTACTTC.

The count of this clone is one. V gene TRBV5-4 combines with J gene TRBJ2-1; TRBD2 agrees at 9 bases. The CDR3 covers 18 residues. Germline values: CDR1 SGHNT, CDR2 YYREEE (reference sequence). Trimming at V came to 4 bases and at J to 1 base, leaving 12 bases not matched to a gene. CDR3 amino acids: CASSGLSRAGGSYNEQFF. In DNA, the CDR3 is TGTGCCAGCAGCGGGTTGTCGCGAGCGGGAGGTTCCTACAATGAGCAGTTCTTC.

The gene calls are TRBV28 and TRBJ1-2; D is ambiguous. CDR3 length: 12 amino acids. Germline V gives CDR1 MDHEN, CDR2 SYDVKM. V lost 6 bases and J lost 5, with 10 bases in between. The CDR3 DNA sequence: TGTGCCAGCAGCCAAACGCCTTATGGCTACACCTTC. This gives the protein CASSQTPYGYTF.

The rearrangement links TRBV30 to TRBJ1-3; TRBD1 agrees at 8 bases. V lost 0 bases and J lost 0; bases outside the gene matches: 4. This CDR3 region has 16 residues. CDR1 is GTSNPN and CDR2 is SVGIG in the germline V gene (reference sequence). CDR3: CAWSVMTGVSGNTIYF. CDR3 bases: TGTGCCTGGAGTGTAATGACAGGGGTCTCTGGAAACACCATATATTTT.

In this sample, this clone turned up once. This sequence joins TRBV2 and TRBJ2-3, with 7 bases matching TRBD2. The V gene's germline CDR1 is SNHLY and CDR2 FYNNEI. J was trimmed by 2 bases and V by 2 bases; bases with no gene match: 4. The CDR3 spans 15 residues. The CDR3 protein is CASSERAGSTDTQYF. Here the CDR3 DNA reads TGTGCCAGCAGTGAACGAGCGGGATCCACAGATACGCAGTATTTT.

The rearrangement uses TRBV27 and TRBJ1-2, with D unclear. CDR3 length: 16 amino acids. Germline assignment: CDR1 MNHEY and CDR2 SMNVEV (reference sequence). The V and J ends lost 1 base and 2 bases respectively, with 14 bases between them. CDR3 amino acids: CASSLFSEPLNYGYTF. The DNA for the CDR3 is TGTGCCAGCAGTTTATTTTCCGAGCCCTTAAACTATGGCTACACCTTC.

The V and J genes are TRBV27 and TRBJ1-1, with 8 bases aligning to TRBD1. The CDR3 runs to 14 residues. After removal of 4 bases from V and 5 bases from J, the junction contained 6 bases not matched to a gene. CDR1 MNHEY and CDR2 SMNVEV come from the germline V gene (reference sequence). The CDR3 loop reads CASSWGQEITEAFF. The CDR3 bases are TGTGCCAGCAGTTGGGGACAGGAAATAACTGAAGCTTTCTTT.

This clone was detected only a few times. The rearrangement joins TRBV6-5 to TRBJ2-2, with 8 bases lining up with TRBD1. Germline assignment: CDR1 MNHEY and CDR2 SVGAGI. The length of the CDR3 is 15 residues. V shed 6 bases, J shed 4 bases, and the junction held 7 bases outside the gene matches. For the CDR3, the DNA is TGTGCCAGCAGCCCGACAGGGGTAGGCACCGGGGAGCTGTTTTTT. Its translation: CASSPTGVGTGELFF.

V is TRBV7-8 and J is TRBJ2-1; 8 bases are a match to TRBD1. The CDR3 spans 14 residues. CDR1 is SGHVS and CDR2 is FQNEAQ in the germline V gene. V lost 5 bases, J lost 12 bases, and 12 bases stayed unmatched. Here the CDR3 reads CASSPGGLTTGQFF. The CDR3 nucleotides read TGTGCCAGCAGCCCAGGGGGCCTAACTACGGGGCAGTTCTTC.

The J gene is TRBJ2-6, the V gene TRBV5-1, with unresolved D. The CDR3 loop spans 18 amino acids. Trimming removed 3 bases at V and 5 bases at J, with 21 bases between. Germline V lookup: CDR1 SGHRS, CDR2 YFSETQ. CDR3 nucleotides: TGCGCCAGCAGCTGGGCCACACTTAAACTCGACAGGGCCAACGTCCTGACTTTC. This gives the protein CASSWATLKLDRANVLTF. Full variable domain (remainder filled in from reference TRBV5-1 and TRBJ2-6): KAGVTQTPRYLIKTRGQQVTLSCSPISGHRSVSWYQQTPGQGLQFLFEYFSETQRNKGNFPGRFSGRQFSNSRSEMNVSTLELGDSALYLCASSWATLKLDRANVLTFGAGSRLTVL.

CDR3 in DNA: TGTGCCAGCAGCGTAGCGCTTGAGGGGAACACTGAAGCTTTCTTT. Translation gives CASSVALEGNTEAFF. This sequence joins TRBV9 and TRBJ1-1; D ambiguous. V lost 0 bases, J lost 1 base, and 10 bases lay in between. Looked up from germline, CDR1 is SGDLS and CDR2 is YYNGEE. The CDR3 spans 15 residues.

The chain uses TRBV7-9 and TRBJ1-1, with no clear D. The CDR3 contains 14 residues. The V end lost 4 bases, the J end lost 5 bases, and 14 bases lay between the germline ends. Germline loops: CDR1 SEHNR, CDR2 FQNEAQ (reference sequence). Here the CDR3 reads CASSSNSGGTEAFF. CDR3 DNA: TGTGCCAGCAGCTCAAACTCCGGCGGGACTGAAGCTTTCTTT.

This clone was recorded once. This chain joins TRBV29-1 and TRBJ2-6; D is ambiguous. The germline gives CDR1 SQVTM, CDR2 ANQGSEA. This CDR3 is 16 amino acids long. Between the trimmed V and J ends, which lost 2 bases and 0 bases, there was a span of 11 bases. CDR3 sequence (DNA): TGCAGCGTTGAACTCCCGGATCTCTCTGGGGCCAACGTCCTGACTTTC. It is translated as CSVELPDLSGANVLTF.

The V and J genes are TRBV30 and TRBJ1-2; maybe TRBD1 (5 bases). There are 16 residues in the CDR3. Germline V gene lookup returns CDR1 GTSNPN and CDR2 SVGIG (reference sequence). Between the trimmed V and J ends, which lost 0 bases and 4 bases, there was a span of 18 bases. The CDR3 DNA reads TGTGCCTGGAGTGTACCCGGGGGGGAGGGAGGCTATGGCTACACCTTC. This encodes CAWSVPGGEGGYGYTF.

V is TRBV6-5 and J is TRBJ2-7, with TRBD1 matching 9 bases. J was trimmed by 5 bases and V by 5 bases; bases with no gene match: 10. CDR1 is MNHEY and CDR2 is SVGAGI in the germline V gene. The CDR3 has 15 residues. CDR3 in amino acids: CASSPFSGTGNEQYF. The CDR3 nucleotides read TGTGCCAGCAGTCCCTTCTCCGGGACAGGGAACGAGCAGTACTTC.

The CDR3 loop is CASSAGGGPDTQYF. Written as DNA, the CDR3 is TGTGCCAGCAGCGCCGGAGGGGGGCCAGATACGCAGTATTTT. The chain recombines TRBV9 with TRBJ2-3; perhaps D is TRBD1 or TRBD2 (6 bases each). The CDR3 has 14 residues. Germline CDR1 is SGDLS and CDR2 is YYNGEE. V lost 3 bases, J lost 4 bases, and 12 bases lay in between. The full variable domain, its missing parts supplied by reference TRBV9 and TRBJ2-3, is DSGVTQTPKHLITATGQRVTLRCSPRSGDLSVYWYQQSLDQGLQFLIQYYNGEERAKGNILERFSAQQFPDLHSELNLSSLELGDSALYFCASSAGGGPDTQYFGPGTRLTVL.

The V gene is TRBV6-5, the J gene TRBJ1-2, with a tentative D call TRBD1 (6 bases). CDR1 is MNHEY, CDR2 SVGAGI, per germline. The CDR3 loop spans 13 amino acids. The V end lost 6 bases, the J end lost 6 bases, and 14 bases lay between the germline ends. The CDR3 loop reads CASRPWTEDGYTF. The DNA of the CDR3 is TGTGCCAGCAGGCCATGGACAGAGGATGGCTACACCTTC.

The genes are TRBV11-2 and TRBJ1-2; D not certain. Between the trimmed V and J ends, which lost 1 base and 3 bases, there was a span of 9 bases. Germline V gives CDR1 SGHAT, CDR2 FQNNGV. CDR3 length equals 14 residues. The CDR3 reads CASSLAPRDYGYTF. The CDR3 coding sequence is TGTGCCAGCAGCTTAGCCCCCCGGGACTATGGCTACACCTTC.

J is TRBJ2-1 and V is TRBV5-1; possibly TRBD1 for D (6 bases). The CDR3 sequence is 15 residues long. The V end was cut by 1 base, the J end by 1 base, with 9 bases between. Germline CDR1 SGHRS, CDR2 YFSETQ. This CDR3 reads CASSLWDKSYNEQFF. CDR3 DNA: TGCGCCAGCAGCTTGTGGGACAAGTCCTACAATGAGCAGTTCTTC.

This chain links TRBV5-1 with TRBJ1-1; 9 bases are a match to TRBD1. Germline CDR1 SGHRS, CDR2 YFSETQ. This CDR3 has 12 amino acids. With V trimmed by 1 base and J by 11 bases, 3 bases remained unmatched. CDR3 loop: CASSLSGTGAFF. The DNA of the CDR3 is TGCGCCAGCAGCTTGTCAGGGACAGGGGCTTTCTTT.

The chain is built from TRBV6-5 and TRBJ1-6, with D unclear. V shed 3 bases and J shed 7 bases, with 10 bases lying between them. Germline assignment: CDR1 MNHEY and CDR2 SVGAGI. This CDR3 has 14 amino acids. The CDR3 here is CASSYSIVNSPLHF. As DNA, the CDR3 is TGTGCCAGCAGTTATTCGATAGTAAATTCACCCCTCCACTTT.

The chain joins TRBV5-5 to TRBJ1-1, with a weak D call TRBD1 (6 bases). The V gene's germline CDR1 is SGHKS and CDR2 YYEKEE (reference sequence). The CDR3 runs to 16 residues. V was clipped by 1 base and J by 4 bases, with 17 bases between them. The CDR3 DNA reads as TGTGCCAGCAGCTTGTACCAGGGGCTAAGAAGCACTGAAGCTTTCTTT. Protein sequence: CASSLYQGLRSTEAFF.

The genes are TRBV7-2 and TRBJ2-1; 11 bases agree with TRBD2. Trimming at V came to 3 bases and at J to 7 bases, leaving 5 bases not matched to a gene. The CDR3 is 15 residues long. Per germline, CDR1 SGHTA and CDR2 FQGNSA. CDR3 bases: TGTGCCAGCAGCTTTACTAGCGGGAGTCGAAATGAGCAGTTCTTC. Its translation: CASSFTSGSRNEQFF.

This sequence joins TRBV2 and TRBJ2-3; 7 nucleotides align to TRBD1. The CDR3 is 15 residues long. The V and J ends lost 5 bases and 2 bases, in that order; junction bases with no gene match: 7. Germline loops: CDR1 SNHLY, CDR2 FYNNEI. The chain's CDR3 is CASSIRQGYTDTQYF. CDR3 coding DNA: TGTGCCAGCAGTATACGACAGGGCTACACAGATACGCAGTATTTT.

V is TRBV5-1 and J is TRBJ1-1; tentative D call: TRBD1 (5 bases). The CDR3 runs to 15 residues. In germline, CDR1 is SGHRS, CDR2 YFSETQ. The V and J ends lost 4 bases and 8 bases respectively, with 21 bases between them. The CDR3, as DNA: TGCGCCAGCAGCCTCGATCCTGGGGGTAATTTCGAAGCTTTCTTT. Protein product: CASSLDPGGNFEAFF.